This T cell receptor beta chain appears in the sequencing data of a study of blood T cell dynamics during melanoma immunotherapy. CDR3 length equals 15 residues. Germline CDR1 reads SGHTA; CDR2 reads FQGNSA. Trimming shortened V by 1 base and J by 7 bases, and 14 bases separated the two germline ends. Only in-frame clones appear in the TCRdb table, and some are missing; sequencing was by immunoSEQ multiplex PCR. The sample contains approximately 23,000 clones, roughly 86% of which appear only once. Time point given: pre-treatment baseline. The TCR was taken from a human donor with melanoma. The gene calls are TRBV7-2 and TRBJ1-5; D unclear. The specimen comprised blood, sampled from a patient treated with checkpoint blockade. The CDR3 region has the DNA TGTGCCAGCAGCTTAGGGACCTCTTACTTCCAGCCCCAGCATTTT. Its protein is CASSLGTSYFQPQHF.